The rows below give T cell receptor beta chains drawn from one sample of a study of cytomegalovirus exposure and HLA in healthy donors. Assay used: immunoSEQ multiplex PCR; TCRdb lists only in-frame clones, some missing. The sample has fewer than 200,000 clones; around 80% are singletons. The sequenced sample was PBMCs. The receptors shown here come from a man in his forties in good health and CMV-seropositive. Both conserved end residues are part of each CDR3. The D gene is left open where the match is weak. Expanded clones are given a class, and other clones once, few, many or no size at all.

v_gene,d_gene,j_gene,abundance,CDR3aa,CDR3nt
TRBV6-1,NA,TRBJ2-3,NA,CASSDRFRDSTDTQYF,TGTGCCAGCAGTGACCGATTTCGGGATAGCACAGATACGCAGTATTTT
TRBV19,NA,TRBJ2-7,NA,CASSTRDVHSEQYF,TGTGCCAGTAGTACGCGGGACGTCCATTCCGAGCAGTACTTC
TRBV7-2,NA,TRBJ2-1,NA,CASSSKQRIGIDEQFF,TGTGCCAGCAGCTCCAAACAACGGATCGGGATCGATGAGCAGTTCTTC
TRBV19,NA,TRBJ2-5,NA,CASSIGSGSETQYF,TGTGCCAGTAGTATAGGATCGGGGTCGGAGACCCAGTACTTC
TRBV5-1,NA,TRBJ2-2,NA,CASSLLGAGELFF,TGCGCCAGCAGCTTGTTGGGAGCCGGGGAGCTGTTTTTT
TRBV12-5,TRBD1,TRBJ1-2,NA,CASAPPGQKNYGYTF,TGTGCTAGTGCCCCGCCGGGACAGAAGAACTATGGCTACACCTTC
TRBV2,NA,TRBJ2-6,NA,CASSSGDTGANVLTF,TGTGCCAGCAGTTCAGGGGATACTGGGGCCAACGTCCTGACTTTC
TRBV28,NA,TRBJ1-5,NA,CASSTGIRSNQPQHF,TGTGCCAGCAGTACAGGGATTAGGAGCAATCAGCCCCAGCATTTT
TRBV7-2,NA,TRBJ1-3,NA,CASSLGRFSGNTIYF,TGTGCCAGCAGCTTAGGTCGGTTCTCTGGAAACACCATATATTTT
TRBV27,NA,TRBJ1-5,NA,CASSRGQNNQPQHF,TGTGCCAGCAGTCGAGGACAGAACAATCAGCCCCAGCATTTT
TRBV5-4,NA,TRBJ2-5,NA,CASSLNAGAGKETQYF,TGTGCCAGCAGCTTGAATGCTGGGGCAGGGAAGGAGACCCAGTACTTC
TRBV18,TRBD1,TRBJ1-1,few,CASSLTTGAAEAFF,TGTGCCAGCTCACTAACGACAGGGGCTGCTGAAGCTTTCTTT
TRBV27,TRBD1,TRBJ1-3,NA,CASSPIGQGFAIYF,TGTGCCAGCAGCCCGATAGGACAGGGCTTCGCCATATATTTT
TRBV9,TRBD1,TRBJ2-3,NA,CASSSTGGAYDTQYF,TGTGCCAGCAGCAGCACAGGGGGCGCATATGATACGCAGTATTTT
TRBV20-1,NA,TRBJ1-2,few,CSARVEAGYTF,TGCAGTGCTAGGGTAGAAGCTGGCTACACCTTC
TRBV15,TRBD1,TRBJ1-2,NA,CATSYGQVRGYTF,TGTGCCACCAGCTACGGACAGGTCCGCGGCTACACCTTC
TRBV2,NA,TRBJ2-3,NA,CASSELSGADTQYF,TGTGCCAGCAGTGAGCTTTCGGGGGCAGATACGCAGTATTTT
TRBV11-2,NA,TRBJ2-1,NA,CAIDLWVPGPRYNEQFF,TGTGCCATCGACCTTTGGGTCCCAGGGCCCCGATACAATGAGCAGTTCTTC
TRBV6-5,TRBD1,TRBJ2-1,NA,CASSYLGQGIDEQFF,TGTGCCAGCAGTTATCTTGGACAGGGGATCGATGAGCAGTTCTTC
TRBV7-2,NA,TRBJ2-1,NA,CASSLAGYEQFF,TGTGCCAGCAGCTTAGCGGGCTATGAGCAGTTCTTC
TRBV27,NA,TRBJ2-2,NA,CASSVTQGTGELFF,TGTGCCAGCAGCGTTACACAGGGCACCGGGGAGCTGTTTTTT
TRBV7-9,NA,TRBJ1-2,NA,CASSFGGNYGYTF,TGTGCCAGCAGCTTCGGGGGGAACTATGGCTACACCTTC
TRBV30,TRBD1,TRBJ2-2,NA,CAWTDRVAGELFF,TGTGCCTGGACAGACAGGGTGGCCGGGGAGCTGTTTTTT
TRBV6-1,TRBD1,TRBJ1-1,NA,CASNRQGIGTEAFF,TGTGCCAGCAACCGACAGGGTATAGGCACTGAAGCTTTCTTT
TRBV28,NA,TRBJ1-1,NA,CASSLFGLRQMNTEAFF,TGTGCCAGCAGTTTGTTCGGTCTGAGACAGATGAACACTGAAGCTTTCTTT
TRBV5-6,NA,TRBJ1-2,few,CASSHGQFNYGYTF,TGTGCCAGCAGCCACGGACAGTTTAACTATGGCTACACCTTC
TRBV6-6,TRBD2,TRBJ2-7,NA,CATSWTSAYEQYF,TGTGCCACATCCTGGACTAGCGCCTACGAGCAGTACTTC
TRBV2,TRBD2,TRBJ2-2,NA,CASIGGFEDGELFF,TGTGCCAGCATCGGGGGGTTCGAGGACGGGGAGCTGTTTTTT
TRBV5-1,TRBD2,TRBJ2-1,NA,CASSVTSGKINEQFF,TGCGCCAGCAGCGTTACTAGCGGGAAGATCAATGAGCAGTTCTTC
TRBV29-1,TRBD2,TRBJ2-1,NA,CSVRASGNYNEQFF,TGCAGCGTTCGGGCTAGCGGGAATTACAATGAGCAGTTCTTC
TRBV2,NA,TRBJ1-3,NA,CASSRGSGNTIYF,TGTGCCAGCAGTAGGGGCTCGGGAAACACCATATATTTT
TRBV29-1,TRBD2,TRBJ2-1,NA,CSVEDPRAKRGEQFF,TGCAGCGTTGAAGATCCTCGGGCAAAGCGGGGGGAGCAGTTCTTC
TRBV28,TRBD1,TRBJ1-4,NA,CASTSMTDRVIGEKLFF,TGTGCCAGCACTTCAATGACGGACAGGGTGATTGGTGAAAAACTGTTTTTT
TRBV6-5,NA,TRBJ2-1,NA,CASSYTESSYNEQFF,TGTGCCAGCAGTTACACGGAGAGCTCCTACAATGAGCAGTTCTTC
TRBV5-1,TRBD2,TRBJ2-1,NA,CASSGQAGGLNEQFF,TGCGCCAGCAGCGGTCAAGCGGGAGGTCTTAATGAGCAGTTCTTC
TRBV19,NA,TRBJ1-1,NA,CASSTDRNTEAFF,TGTGCCAGTAGTACCGACAGAAACACTGAAGCTTTCTTT
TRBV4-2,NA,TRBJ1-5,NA,CASSQESPHRAGNQPQHF,TGTGCCAGCAGCCAAGAGTCACCCCACAGGGCAGGCAATCAGCCCCAGCATTTT
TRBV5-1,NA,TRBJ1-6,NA,CASSPEGSPLHF,TGCGCCAGCAGCCCCGAGGGATCACCCCTCCACTTT
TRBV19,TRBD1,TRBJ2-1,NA,CASSPPGTGLSYNEQFF,TGTGCCAGTAGCCCCCCCGGGACAGGTCTCTCCTACAATGAGCAGTTCTTC
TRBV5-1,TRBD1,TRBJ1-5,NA,CASSAGTGEAQPQHF,TGCGCCAGCAGCGCCGGGACAGGGGAGGCTCAGCCCCAGCATTTT
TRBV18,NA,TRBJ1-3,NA,CASSQDTEFSGNTIYF,TGTGCCAGCTCTCAGGACACCGAATTCTCTGGAAACACCATATATTTT
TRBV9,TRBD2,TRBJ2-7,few,CASSVGLAGPSAEQYF,TGTGCCAGCAGCGTAGGGCTAGCGGGACCCTCAGCGGAGCAGTACTTC